This T cell receptor beta chain is from a study of shared clonotypes between healthy human individuals. Study findings and constraints: Although depth was large, rarefaction showed that sequencing of the sorted subsets was incomplete.

Between the trimmed V and J ends, which lost 0 bases and 4 bases, there was a span of 13 bases. CDR3 length: 15 amino acids. The V gene's germline CDR1 is SGHAT and CDR2 FQNNGV. The data were produced by immunoSEQ multiplex PCR, yet TCRdb's version contains in-frame clones alone and is incomplete. The sample yields about 1 million clones, 65% to 80% seen once. To note about this clone: Its target is unknown.

The source is a man in his late teens or twenties in good health. The sequencing input was memory CD4+ T cells sorted from blood. Sample subset: CD45RA-negative fraction. The chain employs TRBV11-2 and TRBJ2-7; D perhaps matches TRBD1 (6 bases). The chain's CDR3 is CASSLDLDRVYEQYF. DNA of the CDR3: TGTGCCAGCAGCTTAGATTTGGACAGAGTATACGAGCAGTACTTC.